The clone carrying this TCR beta chain has a handful of counts. TCRB transcripts that were expressed got sequenced, as all of the isolated RNA had been reverse transcribed. Naive, central memory and regulatory T cell samples averaged around 3.9 million immunoSEQ reads each. Assay: immunoSEQ multiplex PCR; the TCRdb copy retains only in-frame clones and omits some. The data hold 450,000 to 550,000 clones, with approximately 30% observed a single time. This entry is derived from a study of beta chain features in type 1 diabetes. Study at large: All samples yielded some 100,000,000 examined sorted cells.

The CDR3 runs 11 residues. The germline CDR1 and CDR2 sequences are SGDLS and YYNGEE. V lost 6 bases, J lost 10 bases, and 3 bases stayed unmatched. The sequenced material came from naive CD4+ T cells from blood. This chain joins TRBV9 and TRBJ2-1; 8 bases align to TRBD2. This TCR was recovered from a man younger than 35 in good health. In nucleotides, the CDR3 is TGTGCCAGCATGCGGGAGGACGAGCAGTTCTTC. The encoded protein is CASMREDEQFF.